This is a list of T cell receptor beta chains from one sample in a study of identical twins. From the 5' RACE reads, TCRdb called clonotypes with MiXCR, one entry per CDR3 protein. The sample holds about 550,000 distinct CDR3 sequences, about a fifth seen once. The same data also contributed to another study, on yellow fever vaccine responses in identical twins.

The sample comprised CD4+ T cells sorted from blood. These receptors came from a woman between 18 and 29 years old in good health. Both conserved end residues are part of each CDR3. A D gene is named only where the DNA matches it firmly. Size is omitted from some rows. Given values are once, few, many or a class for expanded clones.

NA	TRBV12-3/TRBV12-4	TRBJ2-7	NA	CASTNPGQPPYEQYF	TGTGCCAGCACCAACCCCGGACAGCCTCCCTACGAGCAGTACTTC
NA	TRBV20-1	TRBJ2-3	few	CSLWGADTQYF	TGCAGTCTCTGGGGGGCAGATACGCAGTATTTT
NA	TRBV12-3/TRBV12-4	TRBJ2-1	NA	CASTDGRPEQFF	TGTGCCAGTACGGACGGACGACCGGAGCAGTTCTTC
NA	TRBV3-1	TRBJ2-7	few	CASSQEAVGLGGLREQYF	TGTGCCAGCAGCCAAGAAGCTGTTGGTCTAGGAGGTCTTCGGGAGCAGTACTTC
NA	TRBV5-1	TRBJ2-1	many	CASSLRGDTYNEQFF	TGCGCCAGCAGCTTGAGGGGGGACACCTACAATGAGCAGTTCTTC
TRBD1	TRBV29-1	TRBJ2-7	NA	CSATGTGGIPEQYF	TGCAGCGCTACCGGGACAGGGGGGATTCCCGAGCAGTACTTC
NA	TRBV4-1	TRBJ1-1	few	CASSPRGAGTEAFF	TGCGCCAGCAGCCCCAGGGGCGCAGGGACTGAAGCTTTCTTT
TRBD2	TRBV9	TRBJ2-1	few	CASSEGLSSGKPNEQFF	TGTGCCAGCAGCGAGGGGTTGTCTAGCGGAAAACCCAATGAGCAGTTCTTC
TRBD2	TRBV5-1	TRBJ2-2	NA	CASSLRLAGVSGELFF	TGCGCCAGCAGCTTGCGGCTAGCGGGAGTTTCCGGGGAGCTGTTTTTT
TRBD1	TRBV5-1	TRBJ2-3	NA	CASSWGTGGYTDTQYF	TGCGCCAGCAGCTGGGGGACAGGCGGGTACACAGATACGCAGTATTTT
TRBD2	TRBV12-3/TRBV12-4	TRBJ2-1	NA	CASRTSASSYNEQFF	TGTGCCAGCAGAACTAGCGCTAGCTCCTACAATGAGCAGTTCTTC
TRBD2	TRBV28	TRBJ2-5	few	CASSPGGLAGPGETQYF	TGTGCCAGCAGCCCCGGTGGACTAGCGGGACCCGGCGAGACCCAGTACTTC
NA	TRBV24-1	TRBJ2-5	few	CATSEPIKETQYF	TGTGCCACCAGTGAACCAATAAAAGAGACCCAGTACTTC
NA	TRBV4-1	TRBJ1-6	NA	CASSQEAGLNSPPHF	TGCGCCAGCAGCCAAGAGGCAGGTCTAAATTCACCCCCCCACTTT
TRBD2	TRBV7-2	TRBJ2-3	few	CASSSRLAGATDTQYF	TGTGCCAGCAGCTCGCGACTAGCGGGGGCCACAGATACGCAGTATTTT
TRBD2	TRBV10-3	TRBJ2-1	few	CAITGTTSSYNEQFF	TGTGCCATCACCGGGACTACCAGCTCCTACAATGAGCAGTTCTTC
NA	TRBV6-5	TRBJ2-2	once	CASSYFENTGELFF	TGTGCCAGCAGTTACTTCGAGAACACCGGGGAGCTGTTTTTT
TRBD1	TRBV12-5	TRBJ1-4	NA	CASGVGQGEKLFF	TGTGCTAGTGGTGTAGGACAGGGCGAAAAACTGTTTTTT